Listed here are 10 T cell receptor beta chains from one sample, sequenced in a study of type 1 and type 2 diabetes patients. PCR was run on genomic DNA. The TCR beta CDR3 region was amplified using 30 forward and 13 reverse primers. TCRdb reprocessed the multiplex PCR reads via MiXCR and lists one record per CDR3 protein. There are 250,000 to 300,000 distinct CDR3 sequences in the sample; approximately 50% occur only once, and roughly 13% lies in the top ten. Source material: peripheral blood mononuclear cells (PBMCs). The receptor set was obtained from a man aged 18-30 years with type 2 diabetes.

This chain joins TRBV15 and TRBJ2-7; no clear D. The CDR3 extends over 15 amino acids. Trimming removed 2 bases from V and 5 bases from J, with 16 bases in between. Germline assignment: CDR1 LNHNV and CDR2 YYDKDF (reference sequence). The CDR3 sequence is CATSRRSGAVNEQYF. The DNA of the CDR3 is TGTGCCACCAGCAGAAGGAGTGGCGCTGTGAACGAGCAGTACTTC.

This clonotype occurred a few times. The chain carries TRBV9 and TRBJ2-7; D possibly corresponds to TRBD2 (6 bases). The CDR3 extends over 15 amino acids. The V gene's germline CDR1 is SGDLS and CDR2 YYNGEE. V lost 0 bases, J lost 4 bases, and 14 bases lay in between. The CDR3 DNA sequence: TGTGCCAGCAGCGTAGGAGGGACGGGAGAGTACGAGCAGTACTTC. It encodes CASSVGGTGEYEQYF.

This clonotype was seen only a few times. This chain connects TRBV30 to TRBJ2-1; weak D call: TRBD2 (7 bases). The V gene's germline CDR1 is GTSNPN and CDR2 SVGIG (reference sequence). The CDR3 runs 16 residues. V lost 1 base to trimming and J lost 8 bases, with 21 bases between them. DNA for the CDR3: TGTGCCTGGAGTGACGGGAGGACAGCCACCGGCTATGAGCAGTTCTTC. Translating it yields CAWSDGRTATGYEQFF.

Regarding this clonotype: One end of the junction is discordant with germline, which a read error may explain. CDR3 protein: CSASPGQPYSYNSPLLF. CDR3 coding DNA: TGCAGTGCTTCACCGGGACAGCCTTACTCCTATAATTCACCCCTCCTCTTT. This chain links TRBV20-1 with TRBJ1-6; TRBD1 matches at 7 bases. The length of the CDR3 is 17 residues. Germline V gene sequence: CDR1 DFQATT, CDR2 SNEGSKA (reference sequence).

The chain carries TRBV20-1 and TRBJ2-1, with 12 bases fitting TRBD2. The V gene end was trimmed by 1 base and the J gene end by 0 bases; junction bases not matched to a gene: 10. CDR3 size: 19 residues. Germline-derived CDR1 and CDR2 are DFQATT and SNEGSKA (reference sequence). The chain's CDR3 is CSARVLPPSGRVSYNEQFF. CDR3 DNA sequence: TGCAGTGCTAGAGTCCTCCCCCCTAGCGGGAGGGTCTCCTACAATGAGCAGTTCTTC.

This clonotype turned up a few times. This chain joins TRBV7-3 and TRBJ2-7, with D hard to call. Trimming removed 0 bases at V and 0 bases at J, with 6 bases between. The CDR3 runs to 14 residues. Germline V gene sequence: CDR1 SGHTA, CDR2 FQGTGA. The CDR3 sequence: CASSLTPVSYEQYF. DNA of the CDR3: TGTGCCAGCAGCTTAACCCCAGTCTCCTACGAGCAGTACTTC.

The chain has TRBV19 and TRBJ2-1; no reliable D call. Germline CDR1 is LNHDA and CDR2 is SQIVND (reference sequence). The CDR3 consists of 12 residues. The germline V and J ends were trimmed by 3 bases and 6 bases, with 6 bases remaining between them. The DNA of the CDR3 is TGTGCCAGTAGTATTGTGGCCAATGAGCAGTTCTTC. Protein sequence: CASSIVANEQFF.

There are a few counts of this clonotype. The DNA of the CDR3 is TGTGCCAGCTCACCAGGGGGCGATAATTCACCCCTCCACTTT. This sequence encodes CASSPGGDNSPLHF. V is TRBV18 and J is TRBJ1-6; D perhaps matches TRBD1 (6 bases). The CDR3 runs to 14 residues. Germline V gene sequence: CDR1 KGHSH, CDR2 LQKENI. The ends were cut back, 2 bases at V and 5 bases at J, with 7 bases in the middle.

V usage is TRBV29-1 and J usage is TRBJ1-2; 7 bases line up with TRBD1. V was pared by 4 bases and J by 8 bases, with 10 bases of the junction left unmatched. Germline CDR1 reads SQVTM; CDR2 reads ANQGSEA. This CDR3 is 13 amino acids long. CDR3 residues: CSVGWQGVRGYTF. In DNA, the CDR3 is TGCAGCGTTGGTTGGCAGGGGGTCAGGGGCTACACCTTC.

The V gene is TRBV11-2, the J gene TRBJ1-4; 9 bases agree with TRBD1. V was clipped by 5 bases and J by 7 bases; unmatched bases: 5. The CDR3 extends over 14 amino acids. CDR1 is SGHAT and CDR2 is FQNNGV in the germline V gene. CDR3 region: CASSRGQGGEKLFF. As DNA, the CDR3 is TGTGCCAGCAGCCGGGGACAGGGTGGTGAAAAACTGTTTTTT.